The 21 T cell receptor beta chains presented below share a single source sample, sequenced in a study of blood T cell repertoires in COVID-19. TCRdb's copy holds only in-frame clones and misses some; the assay was immunoSEQ multiplex PCR. The table includes 180,000 or so clones, approximately 85% detected once. Sequencing was performed on peripheral blood. The receptors were gathered from a woman aged 80 or over with acute or convalescent COVID-19.

The chain carries TRBV2 and TRBJ1-6; 8 bases align to TRBD1. Germline lookup yields CDR1 SNHLY and CDR2 FYNNEI. V lost 8 bases, J lost 7 bases, and 10 bases stayed unmatched. The CDR3 covers 15 residues. The CDR3 protein is CASGERQGRNSPLHF. For the CDR3, the DNA is TGTGCCAGCGGGGAAAGACAGGGGAGGAATTCACCCCTCCACTTT.

This chain joins TRBV7-9 and TRBJ2-1; D is unclear. The V gene's germline CDR1 is SEHNR and CDR2 FQNEAQ (reference sequence). The CDR3 has 13 residues. V lost 5 bases to trimming and J lost 8 bases, with 13 bases between them. The CDR3, as DNA: TGTGCCAGCAGCCCGACAATTTTCGATGAGCAGTTCTTC. As protein: CASSPTIFDEQFF.

The V gene is TRBV3-1 (or the pseudogene TRBV3-2), the J gene TRBJ2-5; TRBD2 matches 9 bases. J gave up 5 bases and V 7 bases, and 14 bases lay outside the gene matches. Germline V CDR1 and CDR2: LGHDT, YNNKEL (reference sequence). The CDR3 loop spans 16 amino acids. The CDR3: CASKSGREGLQETQYF. The CDR3 DNA reads as TGTGCCAGCAAGTCAGGGCGGGAGGGCCTTCAGGAGACCCAGTACTTC.

This clone showed up just a few times. This chain joins TRBV11-2 and TRBJ1-4, with D possibly matching TRBD1 (5 bases). CDR1 is SGHAT and CDR2 is FQNNGV in the germline V gene. This CDR3 spans 14 amino acids. The V and J ends lost 5 bases and 7 bases respectively, with 14 bases between them. The CDR3 is CASSQIPGFEKLFF. The CDR3 region has the DNA TGTGCCAGCAGCCAAATCCCAGGGTTTGAAAAACTGTTTTTT.

This sequence joins TRBV5-6 and TRBJ2-7; the match to TRBD2 covers 7 bases. In germline, CDR1 is SGHDT, CDR2 YYEEEE. The CDR3 totals 15 residues. V lost 3 bases, J lost 3 bases, and 9 bases stayed unmatched. The CDR3 region has the DNA TGTGCCAGCAGCTCACACCGACTAGCCGTCTACGAGCAGTACTTC. Its protein is CASSSHRLAVYEQYF.

This rearrangement joins TRBV30 to TRBJ2-7; 7 nucleotides align to TRBD1. CDR1 is GTSNPN and CDR2 is SVGIG in the germline V gene (reference sequence). The CDR3 consists of 13 residues. V was pared by 0 bases and J by 6 bases, with 5 bases of the junction left unmatched. CDR3 sequence reads: CAWSVQGPGEQYF. The DNA of the CDR3 is TGTGCCTGGAGTGTACAGGGGCCGGGCGAGCAGTACTTC.

The chain is built from TRBV5-5 and TRBJ1-4, with D possibly matching TRBD1 (5 bases). The CDR3 extends over 17 amino acids. Trimming removed 0 bases at V and 7 bases at J, with 19 bases between. CDR1 SGHKS and CDR2 YYEKEE come from the germline V gene (reference sequence). The CDR3 nucleotides are TGTGCCAGCAGCTTGGGGACACTCTCACCTACCAGTGAAAAACTGTTTTTT. Amino acid sequence: CASSLGTLSPTSEKLFF.

The CDR3 bases are TGTGCCAGCAGCCCAACAGGGAAAGAGACCCAGTACTTC. Residues: CASSPTGKETQYF. J is TRBJ2-5 and V is TRBV28; D might be TRBD1 (6 bases). Germline V gene sequence: CDR1 MDHEN, CDR2 SYDVKM. Between the trimmed V and J ends, which lost 6 bases and 3 bases, there was a span of 11 bases. The CDR3 covers 13 residues.

The CDR3 sequence: CASSETGAYFYGYTF. The CDR3 nucleotides are TGTGCCAGCAGTGAGACAGGGGCGTACTTCTATGGCTACACCTTC. The chain joins TRBV2 to TRBJ1-2; 8 bases are a match to TRBD1. From germline, CDR1 is SNHLY and CDR2 FYNNEI. The CDR3 has 15 amino acids. The trim removed 3 bases at V and 4 bases at J, leaving 7 bases unmatched.

This clone turned up a few times. The chain links TRBV6-5 to TRBJ2-7; 9 bases map to TRBD2. This CDR3 contains 13 residues. Losses at the gene ends were 7 bases for V and 2 bases for J; bases not matched to a gene: 3. The germline CDR1 and CDR2 sequences are MNHEY and SVGAGI. DNA of the CDR3: TGTGCCAGCACCCCTAGCGGGGCCTACGAGCAGTACTTC. It specifies CASTPSGAYEQYF.

This rearrangement joins TRBV20-1 to TRBJ2-5, with a weak D call TRBD2 (6 bases). The CDR3 contains 14 residues. The V gene lost 3 bases and the J gene lost 1 base, with 12 bases spanning the gap. Germline CDR1 reads DFQATT; CDR2 reads SNEGSKA (reference sequence). CDR3 in DNA: TGCAGTGCTAGTCGGGGGTATATCCAAGAGACCCAGTACTTC. As protein: CSASRGYIQETQYF.

The chain uses TRBV5-5 and TRBJ1-1; D uncertain. Germline CDR1 reads SGHKS; CDR2 reads YYEKEE (reference sequence). V lost 0 bases, J lost 4 bases, and 13 bases lay in between. This CDR3 is built from 15 residues. The CDR3 sequence: CASSLVAVYVTEAFF. Written as DNA, the CDR3 is TGTGCCAGCAGCTTGGTGGCGGTTTATGTCACTGAAGCTTTCTTT.

The rearrangement links TRBV2 to TRBJ1-3; D is uncertain. The CDR3 loop spans 13 amino acids. Germline CDR1 is SNHLY and CDR2 is FYNNEI. Trimming took 7 bases from V and 0 from J, leaving 7 bases between them. CDR3 sequence: CASMSYSGNTIYF. The DNA of the CDR3 is TGTGCCAGCATGAGTTACTCTGGAAACACCATATATTTT. The complete variable domain, with remaining parts taken from reference TRBV2 and TRBJ1-3, reads EPEVTQTPSHQVTQMGQEVILRCVPISNHLYFYWYRQILGQKVEFLVSFYNNEISEKSEIFDDQFSVERPDGSNFTLKIRSTKLEDSAMYFCASMSYSGNTIYFGEGSWLTVV.

The chain carries TRBV18 and TRBJ2-7; the match to TRBD1 covers 7 bases. V lost 4 bases and J lost 7; bases outside the gene matches: 7. Germline lookup yields CDR1 KGHSH and CDR2 LQKENI. This CDR3 has 13 amino acids. This CDR3 is CASSRGTEGEQYF. DNA for the CDR3: TGTGCCAGCTCACGTGGGACAGAAGGGGAGCAGTACTTC.

The chain is built from TRBV21-1 and TRBJ2-7; TRBD2 was called by the table and not checked on the DNA. TRBV21-1 represents a pseudogene. The CDR3 loop spans 24 amino acids. The chain's CDR3 is CASRRAGKGDKGLRTLGSLYEQYF. CDR3 coding DNA: TGTGCCAGCAGGCGAGCGGGGAAGGGGGATAAAGGACTACGAACACTGGGGTCGCTCTACGAGCAGTACTTC.

This chain uses TRBV10-1 with TRBJ1-1, with 8 bases identical to TRBD1. The junction had 7 bases not matched to a gene; V was cut back by 9 bases and J by 1 base. CDR1 and CDR2 (germline): WNHNN, SYGVQD (reference sequence). The CDR3 is 14 residues long. This chain's CDR3 is CASSTGGRNTEAFF. For the CDR3, the DNA is TGCGCCAGTAGCACAGGGGGAAGGAACACTGAAGCTTTCTTT.

The rearrangement joins TRBV28 to TRBJ1-4; possible D gene TRBD1, 6 bases. The CDR3 covers 13 residues. Germline V gene data show CDR1 as MDHEN and CDR2 as SYDVKM. Trimming pared 10 bases from V and 10 bases from J, leaving 19 bases between. The CDR3 DNA reads TGTGCCATCTCGGGCGGGGGCGTTGGAAAACTGTTTTTT. It encodes CAISGGGVGKLFF.

The chain carries TRBV19 and TRBJ1-2; possibly TRBD1 for D (6 bases). The CDR3 contains 16 residues. The V end was cut by 3 bases, the J end by 8 bases, with 22 bases between. Germline loops: CDR1 LNHDA, CDR2 SQIVND (reference sequence). CDR3 nucleotide sequence: TGTGCCAGTAGTATGGGATACAGGGTAAAGGGAGAAGGCTACACCTTC. Translating gives CASSMGYRVKGEGYTF. Complete variable domain (other parts from reference TRBV19 and TRBJ1-2): DGGITQSPKYLFRKEGQNVTLSCEQNLNHDAMYWYRQDPGQGLRLIYYSQIVNDFQKGDIAEGYSVSREKKESFPLTVTSAQKNPTAFYLCASSMGYRVKGEGYTFGSGTRLTVV.

The chain is built from TRBV12-5 and TRBJ2-3, with a weak D call TRBD2 (6 bases). With 1 base removed from V and 2 bases from J, the gap between germline ends came to 13 bases. There are 16 residues in the CDR3. Per the germline V gene, CDR1 is LGHNT and CDR2 is FRNRAP. The CDR3 here is CASGLDRTDYTDTQYF. The CDR3 DNA reads TGTGCTAGTGGTTTGGACCGGACGGACTACACAGATACGCAGTATTTT.

This clone was observed once. The chain has TRBV11-2 and TRBJ1-2; TRBD1 matches 11 bases. The CDR3 runs to 17 residues. The V gene's germline CDR1 is SGHAT and CDR2 FQNNGV. Trimming removed 1 base from V and 5 bases from J; junction bases left unmatched: 9. CDR3: CASSLGGQGVIVYGYTF. CDR3 bases: TGTGCCAGCAGCTTAGGGGGACAGGGGGTGATTGTTTATGGCTACACCTTC.

The chain recombines TRBV6-2 or TRBV6-3 with TRBJ2-7, with no clear D. Per germline, CDR1 MNHEY and CDR2 SVGEGT. V gave up 5 bases and J gave up 0 bases, with 14 bases separating them. The CDR3 totals 15 residues. The CDR3 protein is CASSPYRKSSYEQYF. CDR3 bases: TGTGCCAGCAGTCCCTACAGAAAAAGCTCCTACGAGCAGTACTTC.